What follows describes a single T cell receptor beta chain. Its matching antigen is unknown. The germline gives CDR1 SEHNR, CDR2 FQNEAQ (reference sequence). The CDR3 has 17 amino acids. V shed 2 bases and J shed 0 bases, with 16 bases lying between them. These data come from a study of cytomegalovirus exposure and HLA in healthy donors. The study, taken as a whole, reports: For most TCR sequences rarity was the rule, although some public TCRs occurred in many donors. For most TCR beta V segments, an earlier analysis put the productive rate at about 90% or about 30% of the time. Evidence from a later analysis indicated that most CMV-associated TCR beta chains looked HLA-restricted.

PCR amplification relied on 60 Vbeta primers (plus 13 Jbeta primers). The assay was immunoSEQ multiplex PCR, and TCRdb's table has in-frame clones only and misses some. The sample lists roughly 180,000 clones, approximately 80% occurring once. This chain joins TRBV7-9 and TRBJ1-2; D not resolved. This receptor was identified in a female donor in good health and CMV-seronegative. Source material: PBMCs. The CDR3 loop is CASSLSGERLSNYGYTF. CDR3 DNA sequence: TGTGCCAGCAGCTTAAGCGGGGAGCGTCTATCTAACTATGGCTACACCTTC.